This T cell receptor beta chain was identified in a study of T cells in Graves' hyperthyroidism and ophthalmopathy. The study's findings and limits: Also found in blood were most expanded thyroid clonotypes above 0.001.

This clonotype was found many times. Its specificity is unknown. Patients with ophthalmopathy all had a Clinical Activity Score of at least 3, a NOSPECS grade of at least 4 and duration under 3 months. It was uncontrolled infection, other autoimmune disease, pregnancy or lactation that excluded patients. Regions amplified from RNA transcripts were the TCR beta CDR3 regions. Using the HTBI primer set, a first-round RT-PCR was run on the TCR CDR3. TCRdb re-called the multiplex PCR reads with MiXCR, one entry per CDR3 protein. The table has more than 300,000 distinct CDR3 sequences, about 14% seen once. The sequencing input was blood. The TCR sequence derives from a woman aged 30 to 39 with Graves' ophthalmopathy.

This CDR3 is CASSLTAEEQAIQETQYF. CDR3 sequence (DNA): TGTGCCAGCAGCTTAACGGCCGAGGAGCAGGCTATCCAAGAGACCCAGTACTTC. The V call is TRBV7-3, the J call TRBJ2-5; D remains ambiguous. The CDR3 contains 18 residues. V was cut by 0 bases and J by 1 base, with 18 bases left in between. CDR1 SGHTA and CDR2 FQGTGA come from the germline V gene.